This T cell receptor beta chain comes out of a study of cytomegalovirus exposure and HLA in healthy donors. The CDR3 is made up of 15 amino acids. The ends lost 3 bases at V and 3 bases at J; junction bases unmatched: 5. CDR1 is LNHDA, CDR2 SQIVND, per germline (reference sequence). On this clone: Its antigen is as yet unknown.

Study-level points and caveats: The authors listed around 150 TCR beta chains as cytomegalovirus-associated.

Method: immunoSEQ multiplex PCR; TCRdb's copy keeps in-frame clones and lacks some. The sample carries 50,000 to 80,000 clones, 95% recorded once. The receptor's source is a woman aged 18-29 years in good health and CMV-seropositive. The chain combines TRBV19 with TRBJ1-1; 9 nucleotides align to TRBD1. Sequencing was done on a sample of PBMCs. CDR3 sequence: CASSIYRDRDTEAFF. CDR3 nucleotides: TGTGCCAGTAGTATTTACCGGGACAGGGACACTGAAGCTTTCTTT.